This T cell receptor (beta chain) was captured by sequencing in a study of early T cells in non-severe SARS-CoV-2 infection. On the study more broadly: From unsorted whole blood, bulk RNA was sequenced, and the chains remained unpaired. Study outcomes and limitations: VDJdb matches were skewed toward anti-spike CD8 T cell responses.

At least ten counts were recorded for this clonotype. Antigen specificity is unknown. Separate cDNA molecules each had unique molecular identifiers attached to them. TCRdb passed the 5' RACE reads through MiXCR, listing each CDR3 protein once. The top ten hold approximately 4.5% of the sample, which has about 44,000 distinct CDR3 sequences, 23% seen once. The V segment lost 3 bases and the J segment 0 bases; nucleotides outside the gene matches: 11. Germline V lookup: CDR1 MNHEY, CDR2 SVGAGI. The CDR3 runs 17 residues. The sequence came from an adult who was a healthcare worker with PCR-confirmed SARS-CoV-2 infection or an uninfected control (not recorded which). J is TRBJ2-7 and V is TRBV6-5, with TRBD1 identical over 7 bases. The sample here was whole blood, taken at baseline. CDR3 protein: CASSYSGQVGGSYEQYF. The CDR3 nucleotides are TGTGCCAGCAGTTATTCCGGACAGGTCGGCGGCTCCTACGAGCAGTACTTC.